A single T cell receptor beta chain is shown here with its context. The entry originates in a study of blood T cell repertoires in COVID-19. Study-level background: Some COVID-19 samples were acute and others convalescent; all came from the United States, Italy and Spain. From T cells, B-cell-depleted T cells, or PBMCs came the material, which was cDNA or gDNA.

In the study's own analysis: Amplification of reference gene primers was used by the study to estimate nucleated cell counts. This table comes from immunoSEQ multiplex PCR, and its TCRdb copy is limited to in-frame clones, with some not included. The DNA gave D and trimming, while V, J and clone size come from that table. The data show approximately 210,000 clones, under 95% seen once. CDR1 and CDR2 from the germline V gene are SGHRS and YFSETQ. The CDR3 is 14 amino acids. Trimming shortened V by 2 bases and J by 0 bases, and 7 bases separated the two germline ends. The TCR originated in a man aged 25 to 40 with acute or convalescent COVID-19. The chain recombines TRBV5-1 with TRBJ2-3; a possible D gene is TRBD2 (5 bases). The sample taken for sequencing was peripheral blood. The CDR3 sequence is CASSFGLSTDTQYF. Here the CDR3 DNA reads TGCGCCAGCAGCTTCGGACTTAGCACAGATACGCAGTATTTT.